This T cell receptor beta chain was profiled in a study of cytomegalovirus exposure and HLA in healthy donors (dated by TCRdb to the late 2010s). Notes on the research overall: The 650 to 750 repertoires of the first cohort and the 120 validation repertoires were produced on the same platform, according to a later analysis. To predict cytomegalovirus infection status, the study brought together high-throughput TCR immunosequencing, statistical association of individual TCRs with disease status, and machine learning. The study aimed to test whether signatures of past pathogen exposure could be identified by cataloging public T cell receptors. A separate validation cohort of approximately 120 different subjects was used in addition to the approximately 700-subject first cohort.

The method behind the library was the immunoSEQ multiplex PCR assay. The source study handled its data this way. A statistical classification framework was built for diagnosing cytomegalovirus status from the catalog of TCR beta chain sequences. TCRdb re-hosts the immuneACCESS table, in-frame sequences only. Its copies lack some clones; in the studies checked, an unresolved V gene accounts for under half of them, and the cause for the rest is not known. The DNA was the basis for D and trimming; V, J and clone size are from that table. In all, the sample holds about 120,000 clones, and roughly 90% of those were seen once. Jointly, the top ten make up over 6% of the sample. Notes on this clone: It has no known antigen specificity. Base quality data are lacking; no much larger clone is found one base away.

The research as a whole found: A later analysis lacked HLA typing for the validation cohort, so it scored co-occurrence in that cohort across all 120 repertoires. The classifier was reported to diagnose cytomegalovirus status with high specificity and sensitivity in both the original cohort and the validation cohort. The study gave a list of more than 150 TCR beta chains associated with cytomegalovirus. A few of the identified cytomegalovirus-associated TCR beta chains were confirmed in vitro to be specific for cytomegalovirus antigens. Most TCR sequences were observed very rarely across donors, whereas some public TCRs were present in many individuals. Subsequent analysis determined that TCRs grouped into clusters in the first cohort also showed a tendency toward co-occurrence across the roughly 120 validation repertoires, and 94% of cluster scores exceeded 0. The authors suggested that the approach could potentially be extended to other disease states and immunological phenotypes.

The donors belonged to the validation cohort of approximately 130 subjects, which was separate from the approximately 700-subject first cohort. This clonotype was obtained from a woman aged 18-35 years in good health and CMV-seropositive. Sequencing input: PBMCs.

The sequence in DNA is TGTGCCAGCAGCACAGGGGGTACTGAAGCTTTCTTT. Protein translation: CASSTGGTEAFF. The chain employs TRBV5-7 and TRBJ1-1; 8 middle bases align to TRBD1. TRBV5-7 is classed as an ORF, of uncertain function. Unmatched junction bases come to 1, with V trimmed by 4 bases and J by 5 bases. From cysteine to phenylalanine, the CDR3 is 12 amino acids long. The sequence is cut down to CDR3 DNA, 36 bases in frame from base 1.